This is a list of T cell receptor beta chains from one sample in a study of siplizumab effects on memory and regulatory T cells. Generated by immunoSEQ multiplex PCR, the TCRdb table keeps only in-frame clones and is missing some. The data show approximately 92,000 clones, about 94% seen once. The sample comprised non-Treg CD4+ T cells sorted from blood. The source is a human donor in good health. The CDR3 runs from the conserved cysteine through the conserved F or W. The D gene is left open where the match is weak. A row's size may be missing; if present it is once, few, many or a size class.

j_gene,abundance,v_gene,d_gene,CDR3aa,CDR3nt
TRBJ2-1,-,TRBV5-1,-,CASSLERPYNEQFF,TGCGCCAGCAGCCTTGAAAGGCCTTACAATGAGCAGTTCTTC
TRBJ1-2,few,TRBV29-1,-,CSVENGYTF,TGCAGCGTTGAAAATGGCTACACCTTC
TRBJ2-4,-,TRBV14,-,CASSQVAWGNIQYF,TGTGCCAGCAGCCAAGTTGCGTGGGGTAACATTCAGTACTTC
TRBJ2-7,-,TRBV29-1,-,CSVEEGGDYYEQYF,TGCAGCGTTGAAGAGGGGGGCGACTACTACGAGCAGTACTTC
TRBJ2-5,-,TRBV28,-,CASSLPTGVQETQYF,TGTGCCAGCAGTTTACCCACTGGGGTCCAAGAGACCCAGTACTTC
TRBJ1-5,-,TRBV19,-,CASSIAPPRSNQPQHF,TGTGCCAGTAGTATAGCCCCCCCAAGGAGCAATCAGCCCCAGCATTTT
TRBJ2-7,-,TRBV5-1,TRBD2,CASKGVGSGRAEEQYF,TGCGCCAGCAAAGGGGTCGGTAGCGGGAGGGCGGAGGAGCAGTACTTC
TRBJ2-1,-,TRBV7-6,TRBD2,CASSLASSGSGNEQFF,TGTGCCAGCAGCTTAGCCTCTAGCGGGAGTGGCAATGAGCAGTTCTTC
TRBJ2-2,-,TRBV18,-,CASSPPIMMRGTGELFF,TGTGCCAGCTCACCACCGATCATGATGCGGGGCACCGGGGAGCTGTTTTTT
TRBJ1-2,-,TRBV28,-,CGYRDTANYGYTF,TGTGGATACCGGGACACTGCTAACTATGGCTACACCTTC
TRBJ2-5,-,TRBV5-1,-,CASSLGSSYQETQYF,TGCGCCAGCAGCTTGGGTTCGTCGTACCAAGAGACCCAGTACTTC
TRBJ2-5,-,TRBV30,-,CAWSVQSGGKETQYF,TGTGCCTGGAGTGTACAATCCGGCGGGAAAGAGACCCAGTACTTC
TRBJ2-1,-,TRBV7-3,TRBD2,CASSISGSGSYNEQFF,TGTGCCAGCAGCATTAGCGGGAGTGGGTCCTACAATGAGCAGTTCTTC
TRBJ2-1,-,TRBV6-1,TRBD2,CATKTGTSGIIEQFF,TGTGCCACCAAGACGGGGACTAGCGGGATAATCGAGCAGTTCTTC
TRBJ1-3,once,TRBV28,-,CASRVSGDYSGNTIYF,TGTGCCAGCAGGGTGTCGGGAGACTACTCTGGAAACACCATATATTTT
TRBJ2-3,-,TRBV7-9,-,CATKDTQYF,TGTGCCACTAAGGATACGCAGTATTTT
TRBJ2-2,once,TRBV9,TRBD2,CASSSGLAGIGANTGELFF,TGTGCCAGCAGCTCAGGACTAGCGGGAATTGGCGCGAACACCGGGGAGCTGTTTTTT
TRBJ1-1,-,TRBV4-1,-,CASSQDYGGEGVF,TGCGCCAGCAGCCAAGATTATGGCGGTGAGGGGGTCTTT
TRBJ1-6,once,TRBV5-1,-,CASSFQISSYNSPLHF,TGCGCCAGCAGCTTTCAGATCAGCTCCTATAATTCACCCCTCCACTTT
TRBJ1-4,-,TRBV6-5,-,CASSAYSATNEKLFF,TGTGCCAGCAGTGCCTACAGTGCAACTAATGAAAAACTGTTTTTT
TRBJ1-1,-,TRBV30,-,CAWTGMNTEAFF,TGTGCCTGGACAGGGATGAACACTGAAGCTTTCTTT
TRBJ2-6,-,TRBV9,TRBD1,CASSLTGSGANVLTF,TGTGCCAGCAGCCTGACAGGGTCCGGGGCCAACGTCCTGACTTTC
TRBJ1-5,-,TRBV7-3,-,CASSRVGSNQPQHF,TGTGCCAGCAGCAGGGTTGGGAGCAATCAGCCCCAGCATTTT
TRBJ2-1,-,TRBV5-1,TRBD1,CASSFRTGFMGGNEQFF,TGCGCCAGCAGCTTCCGGACAGGGTTTATGGGCGGCAATGAGCAGTTCTTC
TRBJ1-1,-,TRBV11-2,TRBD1,CASSFRQGLNTEAFF,TGTGCCAGCAGCTTCAGACAGGGACTGAACACTGAAGCTTTCTTT
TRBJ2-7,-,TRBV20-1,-,CSARGSYEQYF,TGCAGTGCTAGGGGCAGCTACGAGCAGTACTTC
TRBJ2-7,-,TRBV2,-,CAGLAGTPERGYEQYF,TGTGCCGGCTTAGCCGGGACCCCCGAGCGAGGCTACGAGCAGTACTTC
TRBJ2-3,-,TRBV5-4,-,CASSLAIGTPQYF,TGTGCCAGCAGCTTGGCAATTGGGACTCCGCAGTATTTT
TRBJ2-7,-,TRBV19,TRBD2,CASSVLAGLEQYF,TGTGCCAGTAGTGTTCTAGCGGGGCTGGAGCAGTACTTC
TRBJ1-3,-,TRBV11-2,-,CASSLSQGAGNTIYF,TGTGCCAGCAGCTTGTCCCAGGGCGCTGGAAACACCATATATTTT
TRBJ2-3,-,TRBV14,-,CASSRLGYTQYF,TGTGCCAGCAGCCGACTGGGCTATACGCAGTATTTT
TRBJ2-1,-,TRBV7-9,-,CASSLAAALSYNEQFF,TGTGCCAGCAGCTTAGCGGCCGCCCTCTCCTACAATGAGCAGTTCTTC
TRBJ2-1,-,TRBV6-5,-,CASRDIAYNEQFF,TGTGCCAGCAGGGACATAGCTTACAATGAGCAGTTCTTC
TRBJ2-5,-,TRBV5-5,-,CASSLGTAWGETQYF,TGTGCCAGCAGCTTGGGGACAGCTTGGGGAGAGACCCAGTACTTC
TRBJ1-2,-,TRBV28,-,CASSNNPPRGYTF,TGTGCCAGCAGCAACAACCCCCCCCGGGGCTACACCTTC
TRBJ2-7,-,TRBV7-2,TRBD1,CASSFSGQGISAYEQYF,TGTGCCAGCAGCTTTTCCGGACAGGGGATCTCGGCCTACGAGCAGTACTTC
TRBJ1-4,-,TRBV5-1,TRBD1,CASSLQGIGEKLFF,TGCGCCAGCAGCTTACAGGGGATCGGTGAAAAACTGTTTTTT
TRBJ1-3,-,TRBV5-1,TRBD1,CASSSGQGTGNTIYF,TGCGCCAGCAGCTCCGGACAGGGGACCGGAAACACCATATATTTT
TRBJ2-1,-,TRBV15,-,CATSRDKLRLDEQFF,TGTGCCACCAGCAGAGATAAGCTTCGTCTCGATGAGCAGTTCTTC
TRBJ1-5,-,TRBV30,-,CAYGGSLVADQPQHF,TGTGCGTATGGAGGTTCGCTTGTAGCGGATCAGCCCCAGCATTTT
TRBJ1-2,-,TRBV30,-,CAWSGKGTHTRANYGYTF,TGTGCCTGGAGTGGGAAGGGAACCCACACCCGAGCTAACTATGGCTACACCTTC
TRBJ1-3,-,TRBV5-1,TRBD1,CASSPRTGGILSGNTIYF,TGCGCCAGCAGCCCGAGGACAGGGGGCATTTTGTCTGGAAACACCATATATTTT
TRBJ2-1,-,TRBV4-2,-,CASSHQYNEQFF,TGTGCCAGCAGCCATCAGTACAATGAGCAGTTCTTC
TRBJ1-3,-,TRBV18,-,CASSRVMGDWSSGNTIYF,TGTGCCAGCTCACGAGTTATGGGCGACTGGAGCTCTGGAAACACCATATATTTT
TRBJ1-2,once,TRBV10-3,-,CAISLRANYGYTF,TGTGCCATCAGCCTGAGAGCTAACTATGGCTACACCTTC
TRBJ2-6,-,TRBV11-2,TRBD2,CASSLGLAGLSGANVLTF,TGTGCCAGCAGCTTAGGTCTAGCGGGGCTCTCTGGGGCCAACGTCCTGACTTTC
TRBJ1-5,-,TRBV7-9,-,CASGAEPDRSNQPQHF,TGTGCCAGCGGCGCGGAACCGGACAGAAGCAATCAGCCCCAGCATTTT